This T cell receptor (beta chain) was found in a study of blood T cell repertoires in COVID-19. Sequencing was performed with immunoSEQ multiplex PCR; in TCRdb, only in-frame clones are kept and a portion is missing. The sample consists of fewer than 75,000 clones, roughly nine tenths of them appearing once. This TCR was sampled from a man of 80 years or more with acute or convalescent COVID-19. Sequenced input: peripheral blood.

Here the CDR3 DNA reads TGCGCCAGCAGCTTGCAAGGGGCTGGGGCCAACGTCCTGACTTTC. It encodes CASSLQGAGANVLTF. The V gene is TRBV5-1, the J gene TRBJ2-6; a possible D gene is TRBD1 (5 bases). V was pared by 1 base and J by 2 bases, with 7 bases between. The CDR3 runs to 15 residues. The germline V gene has CDR1 SGHRS and CDR2 YFSETQ.